Below, 27 T cell receptor beta chains from the same sample are listed, as sequenced in a study of beta chain features in type 1 diabetes. What was sequenced were expressed TCRB transcripts, since all of the isolated RNA had been reverse transcribed. Generated by immunoSEQ multiplex PCR, the TCRdb table keeps only in-frame clones and is missing some. The sample carries around 140,000 clones, around 10% recorded once. Whole-study findings and limits: Type 1 diabetes patients showed a moderate but significant shortening of TCRB CDR3s in all four CD4+ subsets.

For these receptors, no antigen is known. Sequencing input: central memory CD4+ T cells from blood. The receptors stem from a young man with type 1 diabetes.

This clone was counted between two and nine times. The V and J genes are TRBV11-1 and TRBJ2-5; 9 positions match TRBD2. Trimming cost V 5 bases and J 2 bases; bases outside gene matches: 3. The CDR3 spans 14 residues. Per the germline V gene, CDR1 is SGHAT and CDR2 is FQDESV (reference sequence). The CDR3 loop is CASSVTSGQETQYF. DNA of the CDR3: TGTGCCAGCAGCGTGACTAGCGGTCAAGAGACCCAGTACTTC.

This clone has more than one count but fewer than ten. This sequence joins TRBV19 and TRBJ1-4; D uncertain. CDR3 length: 15 amino acids. Germline lookup yields CDR1 LNHDA and CDR2 SQIVND (reference sequence). The ends were cut back, 5 bases at V and 0 bases at J, with 10 bases in the middle. The CDR3 spells CASSLSLATNEKLFF. The CDR3 coding sequence is TGTGCCAGTAGTTTGAGCCTTGCAACTAATGAAAAACTGTTTTTT.

The J gene is TRBJ1-5, the V gene TRBV7-9; 10 bases are a match to TRBD1. The V gene end was trimmed by 5 bases and the J gene end by 5 bases; junction bases not matched to a gene: 3. This CDR3 comprises 14 residues. Germline-derived CDR1 and CDR2 are SEHNR and FQNEAQ (reference sequence). CDR3 coding DNA: TGTGCCAGCAGCCGCGGGACAGGGGATCAGCCCCAGCATTTT. The encoded protein is CASSRGTGDQPQHF. The complete variable domain, with remaining parts taken from reference TRBV7-9 and TRBJ1-5, reads DTGVSQNPRHKITKRGQNVTFRCDPISEHNRLYWYRQTLGQGPEFLTYFQNEAQLEKSRLLSDRFSAERPKGSFSTLEIQRTEQGDSAMYLCASSRGTGDQPQHFGDGTRLSIL.

As for this clone: Other DNA sequences of this sample code for an identical CDR3. CDR3 DNA: TGTGCCAGCAGTTACTCTAGGACAGGGGATACCGAGCAGTACTTC. Translation gives CASSYSRTGDTEQYF. This sequence joins TRBV6-5 and TRBJ2-7; 9 positions match TRBD1. The germline V gene encodes CDR1 MNHEY and CDR2 SVGAGI. This CDR3 comprises 15 residues. Germline trimming cut 0 bases from V and 6 bases from J; bases unmatched to any gene: 6.

This clone was detected a few times. The rearrangement uses TRBV25-1 and TRBJ1-2; TRBD1 might be the D (5 bases). The V end was cut by 8 bases, the J end by 3 bases, with 19 bases between. This CDR3 region has 15 residues. Germline V gene lookup returns CDR1 MGHDK and CDR2 SYGVNS. CDR3 sequence (DNA): TGTGCCAGCGGGGTTTGGGGGAGGGGCGACTATGGCTACACCTTC. Encoded protein: CASGVWGRGDYGYTF.

For this clone: This specimen includes other DNA sequences encoding the same CDR3. The chain links TRBV14 to TRBJ2-7; D not certain. From germline, CDR1 is SGHDN and CDR2 FVKESK. The CDR3 covers 13 residues. Between the trimmed V and J ends, which lost 3 bases and 3 bases, there was a span of 9 bases. The CDR3 spells CASSQSSGYEQYF. The CDR3 DNA is TGTGCCAGCAGCCAGTCGTCGGGCTACGAGCAGTACTTC.

This clone was observed a handful of times. V gene TRBV6-5 combines with J gene TRBJ2-1; tentative D call: TRBD1 (7 bases). This CDR3 region has 15 residues. V dropped 2 bases and J dropped 3 bases, with 11 bases sitting between them. The germline V gene has CDR1 MNHEY and CDR2 SVGAGI. The CDR3 reads CASSYAGQSYNEQFF. The DNA for the CDR3 is TGTGCCAGCAGTTACGCGGGACAGAGCTACAATGAGCAGTTCTTC.

At least ten counts were recorded for this clone. This same CDR3 is encoded by further DNA sequences in the sample. The J gene is TRBJ1-5, the V gene TRBV28; weak D call: TRBD1 (6 bases). The CDR3 has 13 amino acids. Trimming cost V 1 base and J 7 bases, with 8 bases left between them. Germline CDR1 is MDHEN and CDR2 is SYDVKM. Written as DNA, the CDR3 is TGTGCCAGCAGTTTATCGCAGGGGCAGCCCCAGCATTTT. It yields the protein CASSLSQGQPQHF.

The rearrangement joins TRBV18 to TRBJ2-3; 8 bases agree with TRBD2. This CDR3 spans 15 amino acids. V shed 2 bases and J 0 bases; nucleotides not matched to a gene: 1. Germline values: CDR1 KGHSH, CDR2 LQKENI. CDR3 region: CASSPGGGSTDTQYF. The DNA for the CDR3 is TGTGCCAGCTCACCAGGCGGGGGGAGCACAGATACGCAGTATTTT.

This chain connects TRBV5-4 to TRBJ2-3, with TRBD2 matching 7 bases. The CDR3 loop spans 15 amino acids. Germline CDR1 and CDR2: SGHNT and YYREEE (reference sequence). With 2 bases clipped from V and 5 bases from J, the junction kept 8 bases outside the gene matches. In DNA form, the CDR3 reads TGTGCCAGCAGCTTCCGGACTCCGGGGGGAGATACGCAGTATTTT. Protein product: CASSFRTPGGDTQYF.

The table lists this clone with a few counts. The chain employs TRBV9 and TRBJ2-1; 7 nucleotides agree with TRBD2. CDR3 size: 18 residues. Germline CDR1 reads SGDLS; CDR2 reads YYNGEE. V was pared by 3 bases and J by 4 bases, with 16 bases of the junction left unmatched. As DNA, the CDR3 is TGTGCCAGCAGCGCCCATCCCTACTCCGGGGGGACGTACAATGAGCAGTTCTTC. Its protein product is CASSAHPYSGGTYNEQFF.

This clone was detected a few times. V is TRBV7-2 and J is TRBJ1-2; TRBD1 aligns across 10 bases. Losses at the gene ends were 4 bases for V and 4 bases for J; bases not matched to a gene: 3. From germline, CDR1 is SGHTA and CDR2 FQGNSA. The CDR3 has 14 residues. CDR3 residues: CASSSGTGVYGYTF. CDR3 coding DNA: TGTGCCAGCAGCTCTGGGACAGGGGTCTATGGCTACACCTTC. The whole variable domain, remainder taken from reference TRBV7-2 and TRBJ1-2, is GAGVSQSPSNKVTEKGKDVELRCDPISGHTALYWYRQSLGQGLEFLIYFQGNSAPDKSGLPSDRFSAERTGGSVSTLTIQRTQQEDSAVYLCASSSGTGVYGYTFGSGTRLTVV.

The chain couples TRBV18 to TRBJ1-6, with TRBD1 matching 7 bases. V was clipped by 3 bases and J by 7 bases; unmatched bases: 12. Germline V lookup: CDR1 KGHSH, CDR2 LQKENI. This CDR3 comprises 17 residues. The CDR3 DNA sequence: TGTGCCAGCTCACCTACACAGGCCGGGACAGAGAATTCACCCCTCCACTTT. Translating it yields CASSPTQAGTENSPLHF.

The chain joins TRBV7-9 to TRBJ2-3, with 10 bases identical to TRBD1. Germline CDR1 is SEHNR and CDR2 is FQNEAQ (reference sequence). This CDR3 comprises 14 residues. V lost 4 bases and J lost 7; bases outside the gene matches: 5. This chain's CDR3 is CASSYGQGGNTQYF. The DNA of the CDR3 is TGTGCCAGCAGCTACGGACAGGGGGGAAATACGCAGTATTTT.

The rearrangement joins TRBV27 to TRBJ1-5; TRBD1 agrees at 8 bases. V was pared by 8 bases and J by 5 bases, with 11 bases of the junction left unmatched. CDR3 length: 15 residues. The germline V gene has CDR1 MNHEY and CDR2 SMNVEV (reference sequence). CDR3 in amino acids: CASRDRLGGDQPQHF. CDR3 in DNA: TGTGCCAGCCGGGACAGGCTAGGGGGGGATCAGCCCCAGCATTTT.

The rearrangement links TRBV5-1 to TRBJ2-5; 13 nucleotides line up with TRBD2. From germline, CDR1 is SGHRS and CDR2 YFSETQ. CDR3 length: 15 residues. J gave up 3 bases and V 5 bases, and 4 bases lay outside the gene matches. The CDR3 reads CASRLGTSGEETQYF. The DNA of the CDR3 is TGCGCCAGCAGACTCGGGACTAGCGGGGAAGAGACCCAGTACTTC.

This clone came up a few times. The V and J genes are TRBV7-8 and TRBJ2-5; TRBD1 matches at 8 bases. The V gene end was trimmed by 4 bases and the J gene end by 3 bases; junction bases not matched to a gene: 4. The CDR3 is made up of 14 amino acids. The germline CDR1 and CDR2 sequences are SGHVS and FQNEAQ. CDR3 region: CASSSMTGEETQYF. The CDR3 region has the DNA TGTGCCAGCAGCTCCATGACAGGGGAAGAGACCCAGTACTTC.

This clone was detected only a few times. This chain connects TRBV28 to TRBJ2-5; 13 bases are a match to TRBD2. The CDR3 is 14 residues long. Trimming took 5 bases from V and 5 from J; bases not matched to a gene: 2. CDR1 and CDR2 (germline): MDHEN, SYDVKM. The CDR3 reads CASSTSGGAETQYF. The DNA of the CDR3 is TGTGCCAGCAGTACTAGCGGGGGGGCGGAGACCCAGTACTTC.

V gene TRBV5-6 combines with J gene TRBJ2-3; D may be TRBD2 (6 bases). V was clipped by 6 bases and J by 3 bases, with 17 bases between them. The CDR3 has 15 amino acids. Looked up from germline, CDR1 is SGHDT and CDR2 is YYEEEE. CDR3 residues: CASKVVGGYTDTQYF. CDR3 bases: TGTGCCAGCAAGGTAGTGGGGGGATATACAGATACGCAGTATTTT. Full variable domain (missing parts from reference TRBV5-6 and TRBJ2-3): DAGVTQSPTHLIKTRGQQVTLRCSPKSGHDTVSWYQQALGQGPQFIFQYYEEEERQRGNFPDRFSGHQFPNYSSELNVNALLLGDSALYLCASKVVGGYTDTQYFGPGTRLTVL.

This sequence joins TRBV18 and TRBJ2-2, with D maybe TRBD2 (5 bases). With 3 bases removed from V and 7 bases from J, the gap between germline ends came to 9 bases. The CDR3 length is 13 residues. Per germline, CDR1 KGHSH and CDR2 LQKENI. Written as DNA, the CDR3 is TGTGCCAGCTCACCGGTCGGGGACGGGGAGCTGTTTTTT. Translating it yields CASSPVGDGELFF. The full variable domain, with the rest looked up from reference TRBV18 and TRBJ2-2, is NAGVMQNPRHLVRRRGQEARLRCSPMKGHSHVYWYRQLPEEGLKFMVYLQKENIIDESGMPKERFSAEFPKEGPSILRIQQVVRGDSAAYFCASSPVGDGELFFGEGSRLTVL.

This clone was recorded only once. The chain joins TRBV5-1 to TRBJ1-1; D call uncertain. V shed 0 bases and J shed 1 base, with 7 bases lying between them. This CDR3 has 14 residues. Germline V gene data show CDR1 as SGHRS and CDR2 as YFSETQ. The CDR3 protein is CASSLASRNTEAFF. The CDR3 nucleotides are TGCGCCAGCAGCTTGGCCTCCAGGAACACTGAAGCTTTCTTT.

This clone was counted between two and nine times. The same CDR3 arises from other DNA sequences in this sample as well. The rearrangement joins TRBV5-6 to TRBJ2-4; D gene uncertain. Germline CDR1 SGHDT, CDR2 YYEEEE. V shed 3 bases and J shed 0 bases, with 4 bases lying between them. The CDR3 loop spans 13 amino acids. The CDR3 coding sequence is TGTGCCAGCAGCTCGGTAGCCAAAAACATTCAGTACTTC. It is translated as CASSSVAKNIQYF.

CDR3 DNA: TGTGCCAGCGGACAGGTTGGGCACTATGGCTACACCTTC. Translation: CASGQVGHYGYTF. This chain links TRBV28 with TRBJ1-2; 7 positions match TRBD1. The CDR3 extends over 13 amino acids. With V trimmed by 8 bases and J by 3 bases, 6 bases remained unmatched. Germline CDR1 and CDR2: MDHEN and SYDVKM.

The chain uses TRBV9 and TRBJ2-5; TRBD1 is a possible D gene (7 bases). The J call may be wrong; the DNA end is better matched by TRBJ2-7. The germline CDR1 and CDR2 sequences are SGDLS and YYNGEE. The CDR3 loop spans 15 amino acids. The CDR3 DNA sequence: TGTGCCAGCAGCGTAGGCGTCCAGGGGGGCTACGAGCAGTACTTC. Protein sequence: CASSVGVQGGYEQYF.

This clone was detected a few times. The chain employs TRBV18 and TRBJ2-7, with D perhaps matching TRBD2 (5 bases). Germline V gene lookup returns CDR1 KGHSH and CDR2 LQKENI. Deletions cut 5 bases from V and 2 bases from J, with 7 bases between. There are 12 residues in the CDR3. CDR3 sequence: CASSDGTYEQYF. CDR3 sequence (DNA): TGTGCCAGCTCAGACGGGACCTACGAGCAGTACTTC.

The rearrangement joins TRBV30 to TRBJ2-1, with 11 bases fitting TRBD2. Germline CDR1 GTSNPN, CDR2 SVGIG (reference sequence). This CDR3 spans 14 amino acids. V dropped 3 bases and J dropped 5; count of bases not matched to a gene: 3. Here the CDR3 reads CAWRLAGGNNEQFF. CDR3 in DNA: TGTGCCTGGAGGCTAGCGGGGGGAAACAATGAGCAGTTCTTC.

This clone came up a few times. The chain uses TRBV14 and TRBJ1-1; tentatively, D is TRBD1 (5 bases). The CDR3 totals 16 residues. Trimming cost V 5 bases and J 4 bases, with 20 bases left between them. Germline V gene data show CDR1 as SGHDN and CDR2 as FVKESK. The CDR3 DNA sequence: TGTGCCAGCAGCTCTAACCGACCCCGGCAGGGCACTGAAGCTTTCTTT. Translating it yields CASSSNRPRQGTEAFF.